Listed below are T cell receptor beta chains from one sample, sequenced in a study of shared clonotypes between healthy human individuals. The table came from immunoSEQ multiplex PCR; TCRdb's copy has only in-frame clones and leaves some out. The sample gives about 2 million clones, around 96% of which show up once; 1% to 1.3% is in the top ten. The sequencing input was naive CD8+ T cells sorted from blood. The receptors come from a young man in good health. Both conserved end residues are part of each CDR3. Fields, in order: V gene, D gene, J gene, clone size, CDR3 protein, CDR3 DNA. A D gene is named only where the DNA matches it firmly. A clone size is listed for some rows: how often the clone was seen (once, few, many), or a class if it is expanded.

>TRBV28|TRBD1|TRBJ1-1|NA
CASSIPTGGDTEAFF
TGTGCCAGCAGTATACCGACAGGGGGAGACACTGAAGCTTTCTTT
>TRBV9|NA|TRBJ1-4|NA
CASSVAEEKLFF
TGTGCCAGCAGCGTAGCTGAAGAAAAACTGTTTTTT
>TRBV4-1|TRBD1|TRBJ2-7|NA
CASSQGWGQGKDEQYF
TGCGCCAGCAGCCAGGGGTGGGGACAGGGTAAGGACGAGCAGTACTTC
>TRBV6-1|NA|TRBJ2-7|NA
CASGPGGYEQYF
TGTGCCAGCGGTCCCGGGGGCTACGAGCAGTACTTC
>TRBV9|NA|TRBJ1-1|NA
CASSVGPGNTEAFF
TGTGCCAGCAGCGTAGGGCCGGGGAACACTGAAGCTTTCTTT
>TRBV7-9|NA|TRBJ2-1|NA
CASSLAGTEQFF
TGTGCCAGCAGCCTGGCCGGGACAGAGCAGTTCTTC
>TRBV29-1|TRBD2|TRBJ2-3|NA
CSVVLVGTSGGTGHTDTQYF
TGCAGCGTCGTCCTTGTGGGGACTAGCGGGGGGACCGGACACACAGATACGCAGTATTTT
>TRBV6-5|NA|TRBJ2-7|once
CASSPLDAYEQYF
TGTGCCAGCAGTCCACTGGACGCCTACGAGCAGTACTTC
>TRBV9|NA|TRBJ2-5|NA
CASSVSGFQETQYF
TGTGCCAGCAGCGTATCTGGCTTCCAGGAGACCCAGTACTTC
>TRBV7-9|NA|TRBJ1-1|once
CASSSRDGGTEAFF
TGTGCCAGCAGCTCAAGGGATGGGGGCACTGAAGCTTTCTTT
>TRBV28|NA|TRBJ1-4|NA
CASSINVGAGEKLFF
TGTGCCAGCAGTATAAATGTAGGGGCAGGGGAAAAACTGTTTTTT
>TRBV5-6|NA|TRBJ2-5|NA
CASSRGSFQETQYF
TGTGCCAGCAGCAGGGGCAGCTTCCAAGAGACCCAGTACTTC
>TRBV10-1|NA|TRBJ2-7|NA
CASRPTLSSYEQYF
TGCGCCAGCAGACCGACACTGAGCTCCTACGAGCAGTACTTC
>TRBV7-9|NA|TRBJ2-3|NA
CASSLMGGPTDTQYF
TGTGCCAGCAGCTTAATGGGGGGGCCCACAGATACGCAGTATTTT
>TRBV4-3|NA|TRBJ1-4|NA
CASSQEDEKLFF
TGCGCCAGCAGCCAAGAGGACGAAAAACTGTTTTTT
>TRBV25-1|TRBD1|TRBJ1-1|NA
CASSDPGTGANTEAFF
TGTGCCAGCAGTGATCCAGGGACAGGGGCGAACACTGAAGCTTTCTTT
>TRBV7-8|TRBD1|TRBJ2-7|NA
CASSPFARQGPTYEQYF
TGTGCCAGCAGCCCCTTTGCCCGACAGGGCCCCACCTACGAGCAGTACTTC
>TRBV7-6|TRBD1|TRBJ1-2|once
CASSLGPGTGSSGYTF
TGTGCCAGCAGCTTAGGTCCCGGGACAGGGAGTTCCGGCTACACCTTC
>TRBV6-5|NA|TRBJ2-7|NA
CASSLGVGLGEQYF
TGTGCCAGCAGCCTAGGAGTGGGTTTGGGCGAGCAGTACTTC
>TRBV29-1|TRBD2|TRBJ2-1|NA
CSVFGSGGVSYNEQFF
TGCAGCGTTTTCGGGAGCGGGGGGGTATCCTACAATGAGCAGTTCTTC
>TRBV14|NA|TRBJ1-1|NA
CASSIISGWGTEAFF
TGTGCCAGCAGCATAATCTCAGGGTGGGGGACTGAAGCTTTCTTT
>TRBV6-5|TRBD1|TRBJ1-1|NA
CASSYSTGTNTEAFF
TGTGCCAGCAGTTACTCGACAGGGACGAACACTGAAGCTTTCTTT
>TRBV6-5|NA|TRBJ2-3|few
CASSSSTDTQYF
TGTGCCAGCAGTTCCAGCACAGATACGCAGTATTTT
>TRBV10-3|TRBD2|TRBJ2-3|NA
CAIGGSGRPDTQYF
TGTGCCATCGGGGGTAGCGGGAGGCCAGATACGCAGTATTTT
>TRBV21-1|NA|TRBJ1-4|once
CARSKETEKLFF
TGTGCCAGAAGCAAAGAGACTGAAAAACTGTTTTTT
>TRBV29-1|TRBD2|TRBJ2-7|NA
CSVLLAGGEQYF
TGCAGCGTCCTACTAGCGGGGGGCGAGCAGTACTTC
>TRBV9|TRBD1|TRBJ1-2|NA
CASSVGAGTGDLLEAGYTF
TGTGCCAGCAGCGTAGGAGCCGGGACAGGGGACCTACTAGAGGCCGGCTACACCTTC
>TRBV30|TRBD1|TRBJ1-5|NA
CAWSRGQGNQPQHF
TGTGCCTGGAGTCGAGGACAGGGGAATCAGCCCCAGCATTTT
>TRBV28|NA|TRBJ1-1|NA
CASSLRGGAPVAFF
TGTGCCAGCAGTTTAAGGGGTGGAGCGCCAGTCGCTTTCTTT
>TRBV4-3|NA|TRBJ2-3|NA
CASSQTRGGDTQYF
TGCGCCAGCAGCCAAACTAGGGGCGGGGATACGCAGTATTTT
>TRBV6-5|NA|TRBJ2-7|NA
CASSYSRGSFAYEQYF
TGTGCCAGCAGTTACTCGAGAGGGAGTTTTGCCTACGAGCAGTACTTC
>TRBV10-1|NA|TRBJ1-3|NA
CASSENRDGNTIYF
TGCGCCAGCAGTGAGAACAGGGACGGAAACACCATATATTTT
>TRBV7-9|NA|TRBJ2-3|NA
CASSLERGSTDTQYF
TGTGCCAGCAGCTTAGAGAGGGGAAGCACAGATACGCAGTATTTT
>TRBV6-5|NA|TRBJ2-7|NA
CASSGIPGSYEQYF
TGTGCCAGCAGTGGGATCCCGGGTTCCTACGAGCAGTACTTC
>TRBV27|NA|TRBJ2-7|NA
CASSSDTSSYEQYF
TGTGCCAGCAGTTCGGACACGAGCTCCTACGAGCAGTACTTC
>TRBV13|TRBD2|TRBJ2-5|NA
CASSLVGTSGAVGETQYF
TGTGCCAGCAGCTTAGTGGGGACTAGCGGGGCAGTAGGAGAGACCCAGTACTTC
>TRBV13|TRBD2|TRBJ2-1|NA
CASSLNGGRDEQFF
TGTGCCAGCAGCTTAAATGGGGGGAGGGATGAGCAGTTCTTC
>TRBV27|NA|TRBJ2-7|NA
CASSKRVSYEQYF
TGTGCCAGCAGTAAACGGGTTTCCTACGAGCAGTACTTC
>TRBV7-8|TRBD2|TRBJ2-3|NA
CASSFGTSAPDTQYF
TGTGCCAGCAGCTTCGGGACTAGCGCTCCAGATACGCAGTATTTT
>TRBV6-1|NA|TRBJ2-5|once
CASSAPYRASGETQYF
TGTGCCAGCAGTGCCCCCTACAGGGCGTCAGGAGAGACCCAGTACTTC
>TRBV9|NA|TRBJ2-7|NA
CASSVGGPPYEQYF
TGTGCCAGCAGCGTAGGCGGACCCCCCTACGAGCAGTACTTC
>TRBV19|TRBD1|TRBJ2-5|NA
CASSIDWDRGRETQYF
TGTGCCAGTAGTATAGATTGGGACAGGGGACGAGAGACCCAGTACTTC
>TRBV4-3|NA|TRBJ2-3|NA
CASSQDEGDTQYF
TGCGCCAGCAGCCAAGATGAAGGGGATACGCAGTATTTT